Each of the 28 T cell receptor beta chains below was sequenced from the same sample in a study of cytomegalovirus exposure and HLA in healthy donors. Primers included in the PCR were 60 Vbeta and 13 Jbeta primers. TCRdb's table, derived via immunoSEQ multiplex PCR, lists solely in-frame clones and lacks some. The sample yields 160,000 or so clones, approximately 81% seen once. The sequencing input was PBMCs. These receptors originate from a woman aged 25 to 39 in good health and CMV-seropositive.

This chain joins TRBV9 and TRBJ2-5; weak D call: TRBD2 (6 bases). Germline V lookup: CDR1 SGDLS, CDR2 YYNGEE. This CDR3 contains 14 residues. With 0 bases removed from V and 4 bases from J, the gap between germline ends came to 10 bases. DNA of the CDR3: TGTGCCAGCAGCGTAGCAGGCGGGGCAGAGACCCAGTACTTC. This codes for CASSVAGGAETQYF.

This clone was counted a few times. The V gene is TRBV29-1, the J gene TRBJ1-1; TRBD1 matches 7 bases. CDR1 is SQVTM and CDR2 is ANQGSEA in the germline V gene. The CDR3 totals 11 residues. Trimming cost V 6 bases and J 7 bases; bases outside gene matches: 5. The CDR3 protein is CSVGDSVEAFF. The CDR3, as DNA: TGCAGCGTAGGGGACAGCGTTGAAGCTTTCTTT. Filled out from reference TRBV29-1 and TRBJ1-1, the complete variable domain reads SAVISQKPSRDICQRGTSLTIQCQVDSQVTMMFWYRQQPGQSLTLIATANQGSEATYESGFVIDKFPISRPNLTFSTLTVSNMSPEDSSIYLCSVGDSVEAFFGQGTRLTVV.

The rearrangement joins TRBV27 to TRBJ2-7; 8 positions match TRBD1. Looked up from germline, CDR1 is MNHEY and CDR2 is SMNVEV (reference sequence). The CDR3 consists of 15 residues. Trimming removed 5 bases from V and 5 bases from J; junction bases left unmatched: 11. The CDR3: CASSPGTGGVHEQYF. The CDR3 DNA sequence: TGTGCCAGCAGTCCCGGGACAGGTGGAGTCCACGAGCAGTACTTC.

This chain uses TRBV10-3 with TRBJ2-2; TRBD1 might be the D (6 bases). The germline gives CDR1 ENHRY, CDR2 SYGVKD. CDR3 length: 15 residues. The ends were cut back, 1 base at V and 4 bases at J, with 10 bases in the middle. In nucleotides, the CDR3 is TGTGCCATCAGTGAGTGGGACACCTCCACCGGGGAGCTGTTTTTT. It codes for CAISEWDTSTGELFF.

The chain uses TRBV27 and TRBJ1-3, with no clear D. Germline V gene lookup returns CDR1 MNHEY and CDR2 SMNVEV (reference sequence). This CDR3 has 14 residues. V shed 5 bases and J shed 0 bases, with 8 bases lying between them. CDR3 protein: CASSPLGSGNTIYF. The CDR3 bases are TGTGCCAGCAGTCCGCTCGGCTCTGGAAACACCATATATTTT.

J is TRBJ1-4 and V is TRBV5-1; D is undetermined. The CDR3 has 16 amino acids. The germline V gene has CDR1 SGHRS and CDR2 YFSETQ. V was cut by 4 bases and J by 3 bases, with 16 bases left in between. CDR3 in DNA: TGCGCCAGCAGCCCCACCGTCGGGTTACCTAATGAAAAACTGTTTTTT. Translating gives CASSPTVGLPNEKLFF.

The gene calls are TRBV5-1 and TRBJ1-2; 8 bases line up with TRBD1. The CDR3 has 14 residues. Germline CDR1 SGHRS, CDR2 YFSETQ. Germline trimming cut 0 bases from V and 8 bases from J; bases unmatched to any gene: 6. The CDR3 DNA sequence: TGCGCCAGCAGCTTGGTGGTGACAGGGGAAGGCTACACCTTC. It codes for CASSLVVTGEGYTF.

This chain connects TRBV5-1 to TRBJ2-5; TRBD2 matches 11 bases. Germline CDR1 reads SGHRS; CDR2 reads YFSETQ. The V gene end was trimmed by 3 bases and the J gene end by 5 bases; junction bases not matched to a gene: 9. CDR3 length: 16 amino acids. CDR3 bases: TGCGCCAGCAGCTCGGGACTAGCGGACCGAGCGGAGACCCAGTACTTC. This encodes CASSSGLADRAETQYF.

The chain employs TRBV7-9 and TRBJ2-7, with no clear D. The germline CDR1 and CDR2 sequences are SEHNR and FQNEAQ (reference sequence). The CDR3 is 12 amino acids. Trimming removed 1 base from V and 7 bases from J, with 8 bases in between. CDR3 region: CASSLGATEQYF. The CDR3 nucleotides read TGTGCCAGCAGCTTAGGGGCAACGGAGCAGTACTTC.

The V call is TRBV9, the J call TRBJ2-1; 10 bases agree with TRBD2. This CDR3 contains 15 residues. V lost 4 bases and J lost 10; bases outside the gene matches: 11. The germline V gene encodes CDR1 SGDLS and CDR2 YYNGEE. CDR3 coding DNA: TGTGCCAGCAGCTTTCGGACTAGCGGCCTGGGGGAGCAGTTCTTC. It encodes CASSFRTSGLGEQFF.

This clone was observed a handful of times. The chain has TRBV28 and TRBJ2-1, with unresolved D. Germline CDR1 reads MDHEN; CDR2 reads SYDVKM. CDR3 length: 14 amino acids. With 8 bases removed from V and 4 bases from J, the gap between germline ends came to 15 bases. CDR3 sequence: CASYSHSTYNEQFF. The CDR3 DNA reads TGTGCCAGCTACTCCCACAGTACGTACAATGAGCAGTTCTTC.

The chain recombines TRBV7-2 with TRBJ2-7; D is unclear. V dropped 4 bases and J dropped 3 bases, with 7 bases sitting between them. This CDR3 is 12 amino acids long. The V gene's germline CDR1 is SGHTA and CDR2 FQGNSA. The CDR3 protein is CASSSSFYEQYF. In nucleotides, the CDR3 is TGTGCCAGCAGCTCCAGTTTCTACGAGCAGTACTTC.

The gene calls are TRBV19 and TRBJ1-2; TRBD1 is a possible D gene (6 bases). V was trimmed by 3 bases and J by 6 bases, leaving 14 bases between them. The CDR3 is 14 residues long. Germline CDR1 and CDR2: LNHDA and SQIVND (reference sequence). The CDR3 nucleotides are TGTGCCAGTAGTATCATACAGGGATCCCATGGCTACACCTTC. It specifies CASSIIQGSHGYTF.

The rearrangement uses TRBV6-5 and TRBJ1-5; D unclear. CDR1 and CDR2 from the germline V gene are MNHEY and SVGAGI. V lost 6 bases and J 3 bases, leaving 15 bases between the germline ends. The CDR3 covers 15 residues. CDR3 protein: CASSYDAEPNQPQHF. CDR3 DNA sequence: TGTGCCAGCAGCTACGACGCGGAGCCCAATCAGCCCCAGCATTTT.

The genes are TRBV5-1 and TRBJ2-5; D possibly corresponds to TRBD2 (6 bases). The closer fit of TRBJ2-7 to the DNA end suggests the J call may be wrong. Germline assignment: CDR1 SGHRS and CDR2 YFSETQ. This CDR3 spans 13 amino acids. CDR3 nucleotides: TGCGCCAGCAGCATGGGGGGCTCCTACGAGCAGTACTTC. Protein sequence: CASSMGGSYEQYF.

The CDR3 nucleotides are TGTGCCAGCAGTTCTAGCGGGGGGACGGGGACCCAGTACTTC. Translation: CASSSSGGTGTQYF. This chain uses TRBV7-7 with TRBJ2-5, with 11 bases lining up with TRBD2. The germline V gene encodes CDR1 SSHAT and CDR2 FNYEAQ (reference sequence). CDR3 length: 14 residues. V lost 6 bases and J lost 7; bases outside the gene matches: 7.

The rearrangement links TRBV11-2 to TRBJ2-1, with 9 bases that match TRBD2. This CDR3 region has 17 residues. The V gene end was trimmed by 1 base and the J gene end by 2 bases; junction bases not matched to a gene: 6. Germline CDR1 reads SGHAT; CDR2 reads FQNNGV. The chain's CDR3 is CASSLVLRGGPYNEQFF. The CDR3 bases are TGTGCCAGCAGCTTAGTTTTGCGGGGGGGCCCCTACAATGAGCAGTTCTTC.

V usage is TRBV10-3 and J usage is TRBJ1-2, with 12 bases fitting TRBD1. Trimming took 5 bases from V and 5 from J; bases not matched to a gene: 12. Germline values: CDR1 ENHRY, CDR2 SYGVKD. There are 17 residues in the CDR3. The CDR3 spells CAISQIQPGQGAYGYTF. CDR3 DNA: TGTGCCATCAGTCAAATCCAACCGGGACAGGGGGCGTATGGCTACACCTTC.

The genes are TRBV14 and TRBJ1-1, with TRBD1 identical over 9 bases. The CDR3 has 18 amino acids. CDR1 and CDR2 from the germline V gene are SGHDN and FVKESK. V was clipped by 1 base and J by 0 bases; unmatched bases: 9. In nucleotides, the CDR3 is TGTGCCAGCAGCCAAGTAACAGGGGGCAGTTGGATGAACACTGAAGCTTTCTTT. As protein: CASSQVTGGSWMNTEAFF.

The CDR3 DNA sequence: TGTGCCAGCGGCCTCCTCTGGAACACTGAAGCTTTCTTT. Encoded protein: CASGLLWNTEAFF. This chain links TRBV7-3 with TRBJ1-1; D not certain. Germline values: CDR1 SGHTA, CDR2 FQGTGA. The CDR3 extends over 13 amino acids. V was clipped by 8 bases and J by 1 base, with 11 bases between them.

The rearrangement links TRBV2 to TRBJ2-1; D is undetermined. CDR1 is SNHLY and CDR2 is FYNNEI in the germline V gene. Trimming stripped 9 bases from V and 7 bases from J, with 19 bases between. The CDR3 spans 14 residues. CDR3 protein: CARSLGSVRNEQFF. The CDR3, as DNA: TGTGCCAGGTCCCTTGGCTCAGTCCGAAATGAGCAGTTCTTC.

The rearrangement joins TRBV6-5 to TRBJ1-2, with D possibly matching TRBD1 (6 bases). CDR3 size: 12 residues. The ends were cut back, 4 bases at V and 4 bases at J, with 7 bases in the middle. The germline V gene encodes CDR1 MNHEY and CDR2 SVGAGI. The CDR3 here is CASSFRGYGYTF. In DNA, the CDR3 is TGTGCCAGCAGTTTCAGGGGCTATGGCTACACCTTC.

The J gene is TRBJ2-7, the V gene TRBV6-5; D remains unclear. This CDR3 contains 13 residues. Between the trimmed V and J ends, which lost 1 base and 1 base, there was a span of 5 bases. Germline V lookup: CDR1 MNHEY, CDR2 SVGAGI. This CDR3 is CASSYYGSYEQYF. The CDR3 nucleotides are TGTGCCAGCAGTTACTACGGTTCCTACGAGCAGTACTTC.

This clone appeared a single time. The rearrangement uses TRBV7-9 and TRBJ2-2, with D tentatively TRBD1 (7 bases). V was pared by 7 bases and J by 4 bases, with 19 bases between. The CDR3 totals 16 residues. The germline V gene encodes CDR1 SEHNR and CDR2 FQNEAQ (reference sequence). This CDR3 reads CASTLQGGASTGELFF. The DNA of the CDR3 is TGTGCCAGCACCCTCCAGGGGGGAGCGAGCACCGGGGAGCTGTTTTTT.

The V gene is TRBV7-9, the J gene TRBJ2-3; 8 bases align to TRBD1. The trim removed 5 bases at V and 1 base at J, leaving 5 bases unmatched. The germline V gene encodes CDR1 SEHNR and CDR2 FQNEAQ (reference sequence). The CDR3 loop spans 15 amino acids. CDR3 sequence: CASSKDRGGTDTQYF. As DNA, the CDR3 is TGTGCCAGCAGCAAAGACAGGGGCGGCACAGATACGCAGTATTTT.

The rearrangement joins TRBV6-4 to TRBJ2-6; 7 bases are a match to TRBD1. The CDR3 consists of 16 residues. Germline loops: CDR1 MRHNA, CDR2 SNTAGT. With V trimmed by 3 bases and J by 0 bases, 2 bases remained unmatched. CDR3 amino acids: CASSETGASGANVLTF. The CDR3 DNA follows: TGTGCCAGCAGTGAAACAGGGGCCTCTGGGGCCAACGTCCTGACTTTC.

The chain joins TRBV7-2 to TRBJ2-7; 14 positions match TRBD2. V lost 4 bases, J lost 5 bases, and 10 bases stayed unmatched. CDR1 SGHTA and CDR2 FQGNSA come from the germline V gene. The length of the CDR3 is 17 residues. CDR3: CASSWGGLAGEGNEQYF. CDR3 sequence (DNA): TGTGCCAGCAGCTGGGGGGGACTAGCGGGGGAGGGCAACGAGCAGTACTTC. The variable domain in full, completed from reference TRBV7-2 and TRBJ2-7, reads GAGVSQSPSNKVTEKGKDVELRCDPISGHTALYWYRQSLGQGLEFLIYFQGNSAPDKSGLPSDRFSAERTGGSVSTLTIQRTQQEDSAVYLCASSWGGLAGEGNEQYFGPGTRLTVT.

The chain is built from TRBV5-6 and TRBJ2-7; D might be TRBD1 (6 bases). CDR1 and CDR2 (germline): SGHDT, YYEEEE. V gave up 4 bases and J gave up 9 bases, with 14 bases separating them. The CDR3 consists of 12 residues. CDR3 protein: CASSAGTTGQYF. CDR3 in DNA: TGTGCCAGCAGCGCCGGGACAACCGGGCAGTACTTC.